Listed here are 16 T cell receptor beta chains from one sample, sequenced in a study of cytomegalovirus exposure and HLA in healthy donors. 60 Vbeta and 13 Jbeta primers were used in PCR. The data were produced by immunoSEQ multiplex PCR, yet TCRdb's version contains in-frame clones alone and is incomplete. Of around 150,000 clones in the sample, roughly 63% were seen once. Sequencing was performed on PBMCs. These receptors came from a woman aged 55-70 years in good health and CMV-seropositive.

The CDR3 here is CASSLWASAGGSYEQYF. DNA for the CDR3: TGCGCCAGCAGCTTGTGGGCATCGGCAGGGGGCTCCTACGAGCAGTACTTC. The chain links TRBV5-1 to TRBJ2-7; 7 bases are a match to TRBD1. Germline V gene lookup returns CDR1 SGHRS and CDR2 YFSETQ. J lost 0 bases, V lost 1 base, and 10 bases had no gene match. This CDR3 comprises 17 residues. Filled out from reference TRBV5-1 and TRBJ2-7, the complete variable domain reads KAGVTQTPRYLIKTRGQQVTLSCSPISGHRSVSWYQQTPGQGLQFLFEYFSETQRNKGNFPGRFSGRQFSNSRSEMNVSTLELGDSALYLCASSLWASAGGSYEQYFGPGTRLTVT.

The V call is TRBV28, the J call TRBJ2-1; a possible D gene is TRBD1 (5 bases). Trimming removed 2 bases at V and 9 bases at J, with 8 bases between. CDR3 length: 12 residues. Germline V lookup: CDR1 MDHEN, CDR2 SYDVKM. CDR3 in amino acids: CASSLRGSEQFF. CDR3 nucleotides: TGTGCCAGCAGTTTAAGGGGCAGTGAGCAGTTCTTC. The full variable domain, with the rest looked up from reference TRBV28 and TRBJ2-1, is DVKVTQSSRYLVKRTGEKVFLECVQDMDHENMFWYRQDPGLGLRLIYFSYDVKMKEKGDIPEGYSVSREKKERFSLILESASTNQTSMYLCASSLRGSEQFFGPGTRLTVL.

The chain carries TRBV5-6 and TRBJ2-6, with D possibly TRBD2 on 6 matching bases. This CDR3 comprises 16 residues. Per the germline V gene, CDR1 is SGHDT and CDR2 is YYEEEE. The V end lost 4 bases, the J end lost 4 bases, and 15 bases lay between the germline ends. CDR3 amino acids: CASSPGLQAGANVLTF. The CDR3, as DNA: TGTGCCAGCAGCCCGGGACTTCAGGCGGGGGCCAACGTCCTGACTTTC. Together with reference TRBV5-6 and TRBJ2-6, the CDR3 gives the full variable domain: DAGVTQSPTHLIKTRGQQVTLRCSPKSGHDTVSWYQQALGQGPQFIFQYYEEEERQRGNFPDRFSGHQFPNYSSELNVNALLLGDSALYLCASSPGLQAGANVLTFGAGSRLTVL.

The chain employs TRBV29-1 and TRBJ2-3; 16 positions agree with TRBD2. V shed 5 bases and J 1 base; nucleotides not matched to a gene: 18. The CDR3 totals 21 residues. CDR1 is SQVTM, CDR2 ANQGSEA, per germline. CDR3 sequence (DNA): TGCAGCGTTCCTACTATCATAGGGACTAGCGGGAGGGAAGGGGGCACAGATACGCAGTATTTT. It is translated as CSVPTIIGTSGREGGTDTQYF.

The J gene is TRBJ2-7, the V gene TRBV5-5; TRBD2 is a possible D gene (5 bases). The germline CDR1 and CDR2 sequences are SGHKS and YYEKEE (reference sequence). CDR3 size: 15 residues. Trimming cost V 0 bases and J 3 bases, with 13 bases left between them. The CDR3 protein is CASSLGISALYEQYF. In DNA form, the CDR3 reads TGTGCCAGCAGCTTGGGGATTAGCGCACTCTACGAGCAGTACTTC.

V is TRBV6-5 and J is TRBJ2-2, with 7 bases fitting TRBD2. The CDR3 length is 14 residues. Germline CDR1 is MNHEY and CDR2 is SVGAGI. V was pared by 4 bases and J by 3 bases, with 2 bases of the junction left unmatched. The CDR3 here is CASSFRGDTGELFF. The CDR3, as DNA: TGTGCCAGCAGTTTTCGGGGGGACACCGGGGAGCTGTTTTTT.

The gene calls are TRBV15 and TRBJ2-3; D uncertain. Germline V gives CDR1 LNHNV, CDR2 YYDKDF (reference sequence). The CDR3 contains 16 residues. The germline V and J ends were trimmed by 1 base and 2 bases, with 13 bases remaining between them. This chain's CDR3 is CATSRGEERPTDTQYF. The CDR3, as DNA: TGTGCCACCAGCAGAGGAGAGGAGAGACCCACAGATACGCAGTATTTT.

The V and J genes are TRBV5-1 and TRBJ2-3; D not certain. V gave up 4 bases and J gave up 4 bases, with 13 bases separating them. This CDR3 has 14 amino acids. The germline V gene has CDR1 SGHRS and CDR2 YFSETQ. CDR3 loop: CASSKLVGADTQYF. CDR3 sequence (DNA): TGCGCCAGCAGCAAGCTAGTAGGCGCAGATACGCAGTATTTT.

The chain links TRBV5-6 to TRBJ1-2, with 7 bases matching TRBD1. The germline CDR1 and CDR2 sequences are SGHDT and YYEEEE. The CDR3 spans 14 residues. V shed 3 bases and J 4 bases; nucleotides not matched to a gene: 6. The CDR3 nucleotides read TGTGCCAGCAGCTCCCTAGACAGGGCCTATGGCTACACCTTC. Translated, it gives CASSSLDRAYGYTF.

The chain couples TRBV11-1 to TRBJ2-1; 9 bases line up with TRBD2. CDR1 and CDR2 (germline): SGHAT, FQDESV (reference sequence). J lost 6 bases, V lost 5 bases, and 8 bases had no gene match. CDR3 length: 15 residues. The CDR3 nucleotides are TGTGCCAGCAGCCTGCGGGAGGGCCGGTTCAATGAGCAGTTCTTC. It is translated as CASSLREGRFNEQFF.

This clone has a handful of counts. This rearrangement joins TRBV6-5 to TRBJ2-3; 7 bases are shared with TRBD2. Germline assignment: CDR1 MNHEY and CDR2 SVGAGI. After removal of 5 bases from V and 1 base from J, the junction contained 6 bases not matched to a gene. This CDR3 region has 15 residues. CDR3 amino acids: CASSGSSGRTDTQYF. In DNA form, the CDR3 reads TGTGCCAGCAGTGGGTCTAGCGGCCGCACAGATACGCAGTATTTT.

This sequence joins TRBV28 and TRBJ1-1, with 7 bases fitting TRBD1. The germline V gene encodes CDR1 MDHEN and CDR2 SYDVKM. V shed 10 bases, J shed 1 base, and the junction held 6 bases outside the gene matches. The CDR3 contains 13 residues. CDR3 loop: CATQRQGNTEAFF. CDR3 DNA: TGTGCCACCCAACGACAGGGGAACACTGAAGCTTTCTTT.

In DNA form, the CDR3 reads TGTGCCAGCAGACGACACCTCTCTGGAAACACCATATATTTT. Translation gives CASRRHLSGNTIYF. This chain connects TRBV28 to TRBJ1-3, with unresolved D. Per the germline V gene, CDR1 is MDHEN and CDR2 is SYDVKM. The length of the CDR3 is 14 residues. V was cut by 6 bases and J by 0 bases, with 9 bases left in between. The complete variable domain, with remaining parts taken from reference TRBV28 and TRBJ1-3, reads DVKVTQSSRYLVKRTGEKVFLECVQDMDHENMFWYRQDPGLGLRLIYFSYDVKMKEKGDIPEGYSVSREKKERFSLILESASTNQTSMYLCASRRHLSGNTIYFGEGSWLTVV.

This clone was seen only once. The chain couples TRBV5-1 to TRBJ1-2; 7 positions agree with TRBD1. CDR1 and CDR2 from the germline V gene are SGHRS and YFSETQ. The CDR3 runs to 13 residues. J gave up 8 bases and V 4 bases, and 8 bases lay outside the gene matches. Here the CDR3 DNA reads TGCGCCAGCAGCGGGGGACAGACGTCAGGCTACACCTTC. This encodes CASSGGQTSGYTF.

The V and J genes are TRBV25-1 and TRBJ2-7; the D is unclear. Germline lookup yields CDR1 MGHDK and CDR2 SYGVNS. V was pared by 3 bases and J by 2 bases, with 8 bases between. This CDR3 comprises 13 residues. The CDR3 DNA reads TGTGCCAGCAGTGAGGGCCTGGCCTACGAGCAGTACTTC. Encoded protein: CASSEGLAYEQYF.

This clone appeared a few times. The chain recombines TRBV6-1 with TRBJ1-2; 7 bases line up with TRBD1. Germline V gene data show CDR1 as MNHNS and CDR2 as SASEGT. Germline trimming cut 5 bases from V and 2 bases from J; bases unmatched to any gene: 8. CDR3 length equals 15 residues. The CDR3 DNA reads TGTGCCAGCAGTAGACAGGGAACTGGAAACTATGGCTACACCTTC. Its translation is CASSRQGTGNYGYTF.